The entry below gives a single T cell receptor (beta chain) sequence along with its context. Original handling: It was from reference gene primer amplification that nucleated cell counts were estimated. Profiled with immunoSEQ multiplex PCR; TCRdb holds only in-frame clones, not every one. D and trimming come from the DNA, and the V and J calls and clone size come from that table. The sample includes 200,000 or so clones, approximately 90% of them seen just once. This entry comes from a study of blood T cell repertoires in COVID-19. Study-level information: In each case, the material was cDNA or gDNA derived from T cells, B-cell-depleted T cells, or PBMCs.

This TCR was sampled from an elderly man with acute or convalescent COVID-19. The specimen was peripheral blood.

DNA for the CDR3: TGTGCCAGTAGGAAACCCGACTCATATGGCTACACCTTC. Encoded protein: CASRKPDSYGYTF. The genes are TRBV19 and TRBJ1-2; no clear D. The ends were cut back, 6 bases at V and 5 bases at J, with 13 bases in the middle. Germline values: CDR1 LNHDA, CDR2 SQIVND (reference sequence). The CDR3 is 13 amino acids.